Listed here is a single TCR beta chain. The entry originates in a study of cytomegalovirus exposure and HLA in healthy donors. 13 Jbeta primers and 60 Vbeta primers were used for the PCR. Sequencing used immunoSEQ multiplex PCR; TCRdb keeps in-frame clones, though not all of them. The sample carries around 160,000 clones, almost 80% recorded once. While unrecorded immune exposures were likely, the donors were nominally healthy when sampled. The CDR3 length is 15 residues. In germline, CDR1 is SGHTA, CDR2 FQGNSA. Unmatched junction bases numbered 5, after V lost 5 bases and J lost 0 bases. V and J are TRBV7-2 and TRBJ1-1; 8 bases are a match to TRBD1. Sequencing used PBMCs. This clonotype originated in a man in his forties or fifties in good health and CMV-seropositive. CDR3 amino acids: CASSPGQGMNTEAFF. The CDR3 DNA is TGTGCCAGCAGCCCCGGACAGGGAATGAACACTGAAGCTTTCTTT.